The 2 T cell receptor beta chains listed next were all sequenced from one sample in a study of blood T cell repertoires in COVID-19. Assay: immunoSEQ multiplex PCR; the TCRdb copy retains only in-frame clones and omits some. Of roughly 330,000 clones listed, around 90% are singletons. Sequencing was performed on PBMCs or T cells enriched from blood (not recorded which). The receptors here all came from a young woman who had recovered from COVID-19.

The chain is built from TRBV30 and TRBJ1-1; possibly TRBD1 for D (6 bases). CDR1 is GTSNPN, CDR2 SVGIG, per germline (reference sequence). With 8 bases removed from V and 4 bases from J, the gap between germline ends came to 17 bases. The CDR3 runs to 13 residues. The CDR3 sequence: CAGNRDVGTEAFF. In DNA form, the CDR3 reads TGTGCCGGTAACAGGGATGTGGGCACTGAAGCTTTCTTT.

V usage is TRBV7-3 and J usage is TRBJ2-5; the D is unclear. The CDR3 contains 14 residues. The V and J ends lost 2 bases and 7 bases respectively, with 14 bases between them. CDR1 and CDR2 from the germline V gene are SGHTA and FQGTGA. CDR3 DNA: TGTGCCAGCAGCTTATTGGAGACCCCAAGGACCCAGTACTTC. This sequence encodes CASSLLETPRTQYF.